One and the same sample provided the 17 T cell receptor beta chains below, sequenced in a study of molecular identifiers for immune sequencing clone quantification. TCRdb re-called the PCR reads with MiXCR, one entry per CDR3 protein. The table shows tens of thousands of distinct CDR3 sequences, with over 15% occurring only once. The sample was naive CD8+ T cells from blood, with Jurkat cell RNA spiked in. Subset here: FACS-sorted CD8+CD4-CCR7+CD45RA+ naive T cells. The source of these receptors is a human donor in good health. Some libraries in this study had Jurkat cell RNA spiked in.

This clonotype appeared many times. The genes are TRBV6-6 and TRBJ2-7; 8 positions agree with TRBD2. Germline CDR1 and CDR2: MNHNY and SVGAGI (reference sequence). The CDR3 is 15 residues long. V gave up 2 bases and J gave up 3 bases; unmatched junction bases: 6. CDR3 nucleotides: TGTGCCAGCAGTTACGGGCGGGAGGCCTACTACGAGCAGTACTTC. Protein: CASSYGREAYYEQYF.

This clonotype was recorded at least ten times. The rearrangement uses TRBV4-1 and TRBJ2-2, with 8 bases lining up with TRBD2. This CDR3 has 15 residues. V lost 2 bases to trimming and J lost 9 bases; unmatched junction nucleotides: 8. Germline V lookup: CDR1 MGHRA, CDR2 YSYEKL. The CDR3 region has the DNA TGCGCCAGCAGCCAACCGGGACTAGAGTCGTGGGAGCTGTTTTTT. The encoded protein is CASSQPGLESWELFF.

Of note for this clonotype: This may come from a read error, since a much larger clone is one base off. The CDR3 reads CATSLGQADGQFF. CDR3 nucleotide sequence: TGTGCCACCAGTCTGGGGCAGGCCGATGGGCAGTTCTTC. The V call is TRBV24-1, the J call TRBJ2-1; perhaps TRBD1 as D (5 bases). This CDR3 spans 13 amino acids. Germline CDR1 is KGHDR and CDR2 is SFDVKD. Trimming took off 6 bases at V and 12 bases at J, with 17 bases between the two ends.

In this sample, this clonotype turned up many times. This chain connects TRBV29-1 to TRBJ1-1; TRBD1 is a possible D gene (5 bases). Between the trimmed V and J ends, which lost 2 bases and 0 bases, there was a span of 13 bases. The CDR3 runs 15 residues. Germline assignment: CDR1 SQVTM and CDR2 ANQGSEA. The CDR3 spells CSVEMADRLNTEAFF. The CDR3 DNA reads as TGCAGCGTTGAAATGGCTGACAGACTGAACACTGAAGCTTTCTTT.

The CDR3 loop reads CSARSRGGLAGGEQFF. CDR3 coding DNA: TGCAGTGCTAGATCGAGGGGAGGGCTAGCGGGAGGGGAGCAGTTCTTC. This chain links TRBV20-1 with TRBJ2-1, with TRBD2 matching over 12 bases. Germline-derived CDR1 and CDR2 are DFQATT and SNEGSKA (reference sequence). The CDR3 sequence is 16 residues long. V dropped 2 bases and J dropped 10; count of bases not matched to a gene: 12.

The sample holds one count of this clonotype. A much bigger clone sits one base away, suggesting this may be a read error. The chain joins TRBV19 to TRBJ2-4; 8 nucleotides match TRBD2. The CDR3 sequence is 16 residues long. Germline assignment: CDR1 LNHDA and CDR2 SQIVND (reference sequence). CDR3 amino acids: CASSIGPAGAKNIRYF. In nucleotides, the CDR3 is TGTGCCAGTAGTATAGGCCCAGCGGGAGCCAAAAACATTCGGTACTTC.

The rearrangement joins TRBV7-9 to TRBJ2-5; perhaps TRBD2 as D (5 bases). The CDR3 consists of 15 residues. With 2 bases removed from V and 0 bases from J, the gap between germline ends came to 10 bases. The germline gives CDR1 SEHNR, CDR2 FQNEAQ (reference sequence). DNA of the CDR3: TGTGCCAGCAGCTTACCGGGGAGACACCAAGAGACCCAGTACTTC. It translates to CASSLPGRHQETQYF.

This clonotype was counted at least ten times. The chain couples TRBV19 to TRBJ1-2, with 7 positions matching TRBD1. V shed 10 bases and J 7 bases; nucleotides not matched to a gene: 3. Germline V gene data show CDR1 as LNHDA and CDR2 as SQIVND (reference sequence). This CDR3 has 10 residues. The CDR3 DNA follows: TGTGCCAATAACAGGGGTGGCTACACCTTC. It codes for CANNRGGYTF. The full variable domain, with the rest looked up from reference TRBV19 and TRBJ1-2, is DGGITQSPKYLFRKEGQNVTLSCEQNLNHDAMYWYRQDPGQGLRLIYYSQIVNDFQKGDIAEGYSVSREKKESFPLTVTSAQKNPTAFYLCANNRGGYTFGSGTRLTVV.

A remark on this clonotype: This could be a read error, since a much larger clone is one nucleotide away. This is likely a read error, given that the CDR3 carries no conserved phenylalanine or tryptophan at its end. The CDR3 sequence is CAWSVLIYNEQFI. CDR3 in DNA: TGTGCCTGGAGTGTATTAATCTACAATGAGCAGTTCATC. The chain links TRBV30 to TRBJ2-1; D unclear. CDR3 length equals 13 residues. With 0 bases removed from V and 3 bases from J, the gap between germline ends came to 6 bases. Germline loops: CDR1 GTSNPN, CDR2 SVGIG (reference sequence).

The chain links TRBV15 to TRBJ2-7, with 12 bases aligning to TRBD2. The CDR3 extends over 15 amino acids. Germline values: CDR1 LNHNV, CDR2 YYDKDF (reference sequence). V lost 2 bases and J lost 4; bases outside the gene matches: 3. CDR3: CATSRSGLAGYEQYF. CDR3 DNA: TGTGCCACCAGCAGATCCGGACTAGCGGGGTACGAGCAGTACTTC. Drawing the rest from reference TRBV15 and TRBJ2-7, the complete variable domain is DAMVIQNPRYQVTQFGKPVTLSCSQTLNHNVMYWYQQKSSQAPKLLFHYYDKDFNNEADTPDNFQSRRPNTSFCFLDIRSPGLGDTAMYLCATSRSGLAGYEQYFGPGTRLTVT.

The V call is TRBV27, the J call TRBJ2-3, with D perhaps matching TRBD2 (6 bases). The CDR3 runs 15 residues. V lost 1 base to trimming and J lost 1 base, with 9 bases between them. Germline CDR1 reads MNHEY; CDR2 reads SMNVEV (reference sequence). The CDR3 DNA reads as TGTGCCAGCAGTTTATATCCTAGCGGCACAGATACGCAGTATTTT. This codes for CASSLYPSGTDTQYF.

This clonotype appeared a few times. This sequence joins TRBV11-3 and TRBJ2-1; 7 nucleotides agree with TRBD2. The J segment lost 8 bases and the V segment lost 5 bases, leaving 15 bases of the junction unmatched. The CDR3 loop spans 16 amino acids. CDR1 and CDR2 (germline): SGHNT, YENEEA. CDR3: CASSPIGAGESDEQFF. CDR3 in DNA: TGTGCCAGCAGCCCAATTGGGGCGGGAGAATCTGATGAGCAGTTCTTC.

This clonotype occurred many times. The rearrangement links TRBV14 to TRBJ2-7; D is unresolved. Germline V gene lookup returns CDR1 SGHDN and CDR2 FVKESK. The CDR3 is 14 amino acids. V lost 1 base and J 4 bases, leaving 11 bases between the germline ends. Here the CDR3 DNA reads TGTGCCAGCAGCCAAGCCATACCCACGTACGAGCAGTACTTC. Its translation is CASSQAIPTYEQYF. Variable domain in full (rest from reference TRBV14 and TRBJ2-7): EAGVTQFPSHSVIEKGQTVTLRCDPISGHDNLYWYRRVMGKEIKFLLHFVKESKQDESGMPNNRFLAERTGGTYSTLKVQPAELEDSGVYFCASSQAIPTYEQYFGPGTRLTVT.

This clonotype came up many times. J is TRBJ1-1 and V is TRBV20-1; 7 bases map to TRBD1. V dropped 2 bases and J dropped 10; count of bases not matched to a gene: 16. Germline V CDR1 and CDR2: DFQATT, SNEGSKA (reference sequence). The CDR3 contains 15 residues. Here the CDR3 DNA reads TGCAGTGCTAGACACGCGGGGGAGGGGGCGAGGGGAGCTTTCTTT. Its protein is CSARHAGEGARGAFF.

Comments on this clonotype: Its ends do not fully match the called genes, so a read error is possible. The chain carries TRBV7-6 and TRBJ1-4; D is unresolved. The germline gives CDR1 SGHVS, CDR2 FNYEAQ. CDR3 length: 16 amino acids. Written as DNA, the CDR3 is TGTGCCAGCAGCTTAGCCCCACCCGCGGCTAATGAAAGACTGTTTTTT. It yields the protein CASSLAPPAANERLFF.

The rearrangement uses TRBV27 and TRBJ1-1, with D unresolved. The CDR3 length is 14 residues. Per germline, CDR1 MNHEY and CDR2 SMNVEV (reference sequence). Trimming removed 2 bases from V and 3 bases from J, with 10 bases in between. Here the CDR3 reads CASSLGFGDTEAFF. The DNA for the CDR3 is TGTGCCAGCAGTTTAGGGTTCGGGGACACTGAAGCTTTCTTT.

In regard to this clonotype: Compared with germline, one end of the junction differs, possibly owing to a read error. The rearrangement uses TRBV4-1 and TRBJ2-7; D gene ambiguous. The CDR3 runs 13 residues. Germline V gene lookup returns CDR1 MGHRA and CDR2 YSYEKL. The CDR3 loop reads CASSQGRIGERYF. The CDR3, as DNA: TGCGCCAGCAGCCAAGGTCGAATAGGCGAGCGGTACTTC.